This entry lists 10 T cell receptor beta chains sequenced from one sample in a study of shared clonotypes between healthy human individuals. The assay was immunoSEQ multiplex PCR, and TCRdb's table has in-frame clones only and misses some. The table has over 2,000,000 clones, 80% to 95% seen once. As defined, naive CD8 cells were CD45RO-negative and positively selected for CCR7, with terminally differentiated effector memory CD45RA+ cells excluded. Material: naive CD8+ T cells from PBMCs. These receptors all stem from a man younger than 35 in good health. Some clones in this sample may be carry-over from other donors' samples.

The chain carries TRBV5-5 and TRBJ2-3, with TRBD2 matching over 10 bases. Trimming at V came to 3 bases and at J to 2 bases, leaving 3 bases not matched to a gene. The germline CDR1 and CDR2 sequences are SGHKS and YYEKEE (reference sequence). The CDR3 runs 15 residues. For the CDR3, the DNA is TGTGCCAGCAGCTACCTAGCGGGAGCCACAGATACGCAGTATTTT. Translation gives CASSYLAGATDTQYF.

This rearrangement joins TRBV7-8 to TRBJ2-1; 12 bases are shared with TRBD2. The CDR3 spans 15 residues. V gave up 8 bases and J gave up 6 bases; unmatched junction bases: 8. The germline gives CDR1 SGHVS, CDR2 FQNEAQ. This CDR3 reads CASGARTSGINEQFF. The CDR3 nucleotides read TGTGCCAGCGGGGCTAGGACTAGCGGGATCAATGAGCAGTTCTTC.

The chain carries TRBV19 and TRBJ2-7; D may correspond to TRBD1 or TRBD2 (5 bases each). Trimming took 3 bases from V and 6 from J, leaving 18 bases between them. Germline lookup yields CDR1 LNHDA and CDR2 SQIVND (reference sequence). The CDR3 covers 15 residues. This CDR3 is CASSMGVSSFLEQYF. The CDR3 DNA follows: TGTGCCAGTAGTATGGGGGTTAGTTCTTTCCTCGAGCAGTACTTC.

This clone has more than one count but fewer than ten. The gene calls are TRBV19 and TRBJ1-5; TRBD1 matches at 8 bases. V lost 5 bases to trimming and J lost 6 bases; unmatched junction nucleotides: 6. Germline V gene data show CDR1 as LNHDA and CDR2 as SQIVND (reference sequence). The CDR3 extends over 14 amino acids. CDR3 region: CASSLYTGGQPQHF. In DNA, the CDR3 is TGTGCCAGTAGTCTATACACAGGGGGTCAGCCCCAGCATTTT.

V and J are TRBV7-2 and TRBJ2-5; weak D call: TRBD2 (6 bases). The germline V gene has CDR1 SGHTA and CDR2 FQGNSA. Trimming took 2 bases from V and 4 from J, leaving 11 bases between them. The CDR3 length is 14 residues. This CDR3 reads CASSLRDSLETQYF. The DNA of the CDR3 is TGTGCCAGCAGCTTAAGGGACTCTCTAGAGACCCAGTACTTC.

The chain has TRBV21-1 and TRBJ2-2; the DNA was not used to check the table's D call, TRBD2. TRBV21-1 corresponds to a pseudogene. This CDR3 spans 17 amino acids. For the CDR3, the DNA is TGTGCCAGCAGCGAAGGACTAGCGGGATCGAACACCGGGGAGCTGTTTTTT. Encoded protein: CASSEGLAGSNTGELFF.

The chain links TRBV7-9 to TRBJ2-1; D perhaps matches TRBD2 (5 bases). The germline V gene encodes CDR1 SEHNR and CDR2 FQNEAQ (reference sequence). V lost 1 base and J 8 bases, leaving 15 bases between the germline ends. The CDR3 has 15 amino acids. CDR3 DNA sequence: TGTGCCAGCAGCTTAGGGACTTCACCTAGGGATGAGCAGTTCTTC. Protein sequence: CASSLGTSPRDEQFF.

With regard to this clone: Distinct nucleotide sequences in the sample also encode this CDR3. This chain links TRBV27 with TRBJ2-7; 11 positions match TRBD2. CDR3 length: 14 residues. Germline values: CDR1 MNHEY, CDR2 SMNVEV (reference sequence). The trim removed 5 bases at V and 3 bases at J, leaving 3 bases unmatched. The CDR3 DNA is TGTGCCAGCAGTCTAACTAGCGGGGGCTACGAGCAGTACTTC. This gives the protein CASSLTSGGYEQYF.

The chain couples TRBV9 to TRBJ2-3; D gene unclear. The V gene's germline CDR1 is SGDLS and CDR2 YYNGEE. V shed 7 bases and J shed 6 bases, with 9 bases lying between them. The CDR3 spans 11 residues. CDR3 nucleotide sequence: TGTGCCAGCGCCCTGGGGGATACGCAGTATTTT. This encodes CASALGDTQYF.

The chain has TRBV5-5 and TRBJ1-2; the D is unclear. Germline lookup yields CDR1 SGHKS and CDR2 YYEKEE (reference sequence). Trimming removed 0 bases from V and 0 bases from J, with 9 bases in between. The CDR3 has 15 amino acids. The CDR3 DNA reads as TGTGCCAGCAGCTTGGTTCTATTAGCTAACTATGGCTACACCTTC. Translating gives CASSLVLLANYGYTF.